The 24 T cell receptor beta chains given below trace back to one sample, sequenced in a study of T cell changes during pregnancy in multiple sclerosis. Data came from immunoSEQ multiplex PCR; TCRdb stores just in-frame clones and leaves some out. This repertoire shows roughly 42,000 clones, nearly 90% found once; its top ten account for approximately 0.61%. Sequencing used CD4+ T cells from peripheral blood mononuclear cells, obtained in the first trimester of pregnancy. These receptors were collected from a female donor with multiple sclerosis, enrolled in a pregnancy study.

The V and J genes are TRBV27 and TRBJ2-5; TRBD1 is a possible D gene (6 bases). Germline V gives CDR1 MNHEY, CDR2 SMNVEV (reference sequence). This CDR3 region has 12 residues. With 4 bases removed from V and 7 bases from J, the gap between germline ends came to 10 bases. The DNA for the CDR3 is TGTGCCAGCAGTTCAGGGGTTGGGACCCAGTACTTC. This sequence encodes CASSSGVGTQYF.

The chain couples TRBV19 to TRBJ1-1; no firm D call. This CDR3 has 15 residues. In germline, CDR1 is LNHDA, CDR2 SQIVND (reference sequence). Trimming took off 4 bases at V and 5 bases at J, with 17 bases between the two ends. CDR3 DNA sequence: TGTGCCAGTAGTAGCCGAGGACGGGGATTGACTGAAGCTTTCTTT. Its translation is CASSSRGRGLTEAFF.

This sequence joins TRBV25-1 and TRBJ1-1; the D gene is possibly TRBD1 (6 bases). The germline V gene has CDR1 MGHDK and CDR2 SYGVNS. This CDR3 is 13 amino acids long. V gave up 1 base and J gave up 13 bases, with 16 bases separating them. This CDR3 reads CASSEWAGEKVFF. The CDR3 nucleotides are TGTGCCAGCAGTGAATGGGCAGGGGAGAAGGTTTTCTTT.

The chain couples TRBV2 to TRBJ2-1, with TRBD2 identical over 9 bases. With 5 bases clipped from V and 6 bases from J, the junction kept 11 bases outside the gene matches. Looked up from germline, CDR1 is SNHLY and CDR2 is FYNNEI. CDR3 length equals 16 residues. The CDR3 loop reads CASSPFWGLAPNEQFF. The DNA of the CDR3 is TGTGCCAGCAGTCCTTTTTGGGGACTAGCACCCAATGAGCAGTTCTTC.

The chain has TRBV2 and TRBJ1-5, with D perhaps matching TRBD1 (5 bases). V was trimmed by 4 bases and J by 6 bases, leaving 13 bases between them. CDR3 size: 14 residues. CDR1 SNHLY and CDR2 FYNNEI come from the germline V gene. As DNA, the CDR3 is TGTGCCAGCAGTGGACAGTCCCGAGGTCAGCCCCAGCATTTT. Protein: CASSGQSRGQPQHF.

The chain employs TRBV5-1 and TRBJ2-1; a possible D gene is TRBD1 (6 bases). Deletions cut 3 bases from V and 5 bases from J, with 12 bases between. The CDR3 is 14 amino acids. Germline CDR1 reads SGHRS; CDR2 reads YFSETQ. The chain's CDR3 is CASSSLEGDNEQFF. CDR3 DNA: TGCGCCAGCAGCTCTCTCGAGGGGGACAATGAGCAGTTCTTC.

The rearrangement links TRBV5-4 to TRBJ2-4, with a weak D call TRBD2 (5 bases). The V gene lost 4 bases and the J gene lost 5 bases, with 16 bases spanning the gap. Per the germline V gene, CDR1 is SGHNT and CDR2 is YYREEE (reference sequence). This CDR3 is built from 15 residues. The CDR3 sequence: CASSLTGNSENIQYF. CDR3 nucleotide sequence: TGTGCCAGCAGCCTCACGGGGAACAGTGAAAACATTCAGTACTTC. Full variable domain (outside the CDR3, taken from reference TRBV5-4 and TRBJ2-4): ETGVTQSPTHLIKTRGQQVTLRCSSQSGHNTVSWYQQALGQGPQFIFQYYREEENGRGNFPPRFSGLQFPNYSSELNVNALELDDSALYLCASSLTGNSENIQYFGAGTRLSVL.

V gene TRBV6-6 combines with J gene TRBJ1-1; possibly TRBD1 for D (6 bases). The CDR3 has 12 residues. Germline V gene sequence: CDR1 MNHNY, CDR2 SVGAGI (reference sequence). Trimming pared 5 bases from V and 7 bases from J, leaving 11 bases between. CDR3 coding DNA: TGTGCCAGCAGTGATCGCAGGGGTGAAGCTTTCTTT. Translating it yields CASSDRRGEAFF.

This chain uses TRBV5-8 with TRBJ2-1; the match to TRBD2 covers 13 bases. The V gene end was trimmed by 5 bases and the J gene end by 6 bases; junction bases not matched to a gene: 8. This CDR3 spans 16 amino acids. Germline CDR1 and CDR2: SGHTS and YDEGEE. CDR3: CASRTTGLAGVNEQFF. The CDR3 DNA follows: TGTGCCAGCAGAACCACCGGACTAGCGGGAGTCAATGAGCAGTTCTTC.

The chain recombines TRBV29-1 with TRBJ2-7, with TRBD1 identical over 8 bases. Germline CDR1 and CDR2: SQVTM and ANQGSEA. Germline trimming cut 7 bases from V and 4 bases from J; bases unmatched to any gene: 9. The CDR3 runs to 13 residues. This CDR3 reads CSAMTGAGYEQYF. The CDR3 DNA sequence: TGCAGCGCAATGACAGGGGCTGGTTACGAGCAGTACTTC.

This clone was counted only a few times. CDR3 sequence: CASSRGLAGGETQYF. DNA for the CDR3: TGCGCCAGCAGCCGGGGACTAGCGGGAGGAGAGACCCAGTACTTC. This chain connects TRBV4-3 to TRBJ2-5, with 15 bases fitting TRBD2. This CDR3 has 15 residues. Germline V gene data show CDR1 as LGHNA and CDR2 as YSLEER. J lost 4 bases, V lost 4 bases, and 1 base had no gene match.

This clone showed up just a few times. The rearrangement joins TRBV7-2 to TRBJ2-3, with TRBD2 matching over 16 bases. From germline, CDR1 is SGHTA and CDR2 FQGNSA. The J segment lost 1 base and the V segment lost 1 base, leaving 5 bases of the junction unmatched. The CDR3 extends over 19 amino acids. In DNA, the CDR3 is TGTGCCAGCAGCTTAGTCGGGACTAGCGGGAGGGCGGGCACAGATACGCAGTATTTT. The encoded protein is CASSLVGTSGRAGTDTQYF.

CDR3 in amino acids: CASSLFAGGFSYNEQFF. The CDR3 DNA sequence: TGTGCCAGCAGCTTATTCGCGGGGGGATTCTCCTACAATGAGCAGTTCTTC. J is TRBJ2-1 and V is TRBV7-9, with TRBD2 matching 8 bases. From germline, CDR1 is SEHNR and CDR2 FQNEAQ (reference sequence). This CDR3 is built from 17 residues. V gave up 2 bases and J gave up 0 bases; unmatched junction bases: 6.

The chain is built from TRBV27 and TRBJ2-3, with 7 bases fitting TRBD2. The CDR3 runs to 15 residues. The V gene end was trimmed by 5 bases and the J gene end by 0 bases; junction bases not matched to a gene: 5. Germline CDR1 reads MNHEY; CDR2 reads SMNVEV (reference sequence). CDR3: CASSRSGFSTDTQYF. The DNA of the CDR3 is TGTGCCAGCAGTCGTAGCGGGTTTAGCACAGATACGCAGTATTTT.

The rearrangement joins TRBV27 to TRBJ2-2; 7 bases map to TRBD2. The ends lost 0 bases at V and 8 bases at J; junction bases unmatched: 6. The CDR3 loop spans 15 amino acids. Germline CDR1 reads MNHEY; CDR2 reads SMNVEV (reference sequence). CDR3: CASSLSLAVVGELFF. DNA of the CDR3: TGTGCCAGCAGTTTATCGCTAGCGGTGGTGGGGGAGCTGTTTTTT.

In this sample, this clone turned up once. In DNA, the CDR3 is TGTGCCAGCAGCTTAGCCGGGACAGGGTCTGAAAAACTGTTTTTT. Translated: CASSLAGTGSEKLFF. The chain couples TRBV7-8 to TRBJ1-4; 9 bases line up with TRBD1. The V and J ends lost 0 bases and 7 bases, in that order; junction bases with no gene match: 3. The length of the CDR3 is 15 residues. Germline lookup yields CDR1 SGHVS and CDR2 FQNEAQ.

The rearrangement links TRBV14 to TRBJ2-1; D uncertain. Trimming took 0 bases from V and 12 from J, leaving 6 bases between them. Germline CDR1 SGHDN, CDR2 FVKESK. The CDR3 sequence is 11 residues long. CDR3 in DNA: TGTGCCAGCAGCCAAGAATCGGTGCAGTTCTTC. This gives the protein CASSQESVQFF.

This clone ranks as medium-sized (0.01 to 0.1%). The chain carries TRBV27 and TRBJ2-7, with 8 bases aligning to TRBD1. V lost 3 bases, J lost 7 bases, and 8 bases stayed unmatched. This CDR3 is built from 14 residues. Germline assignment: CDR1 MNHEY and CDR2 SMNVEV (reference sequence). The CDR3 loop reads CASSFVQGAGEQYF. CDR3 in DNA: TGTGCCAGCAGTTTCGTCCAGGGGGCTGGGGAGCAGTACTTC.

The sample holds a few counts of this clone. This chain uses TRBV4-1 with TRBJ2-2, with 14 bases matching TRBD2. The CDR3 runs 18 residues. J was trimmed by 4 bases and V by 1 base; bases with no gene match: 5. Germline assignment: CDR1 MGHRA and CDR2 YSYEKL. CDR3 region: CASSQGGLAGVGTGELFF. The CDR3 DNA is TGCGCCAGCAGCCAAGGGGGACTAGCGGGAGTTGGCACCGGGGAGCTGTTTTTT.

The genes are TRBV4-3 and TRBJ1-2; no firm D call. The CDR3 extends over 14 amino acids. Germline values: CDR1 LGHNA, CDR2 YSLEER. Trimming removed 4 bases at V and 4 bases at J, with 13 bases between. The CDR3 DNA is TGCGCCAGCAGCCCGTCGATCAGTGGCTATGGCTACACCTTC. As protein: CASSPSISGYGYTF.

There are a few counts of this clone. The gene calls are TRBV29-1 and TRBJ1-1, with 8 bases identical to TRBD1. CDR1 is SQVTM and CDR2 is ANQGSEA in the germline V gene. V gave up 7 bases and J gave up 2 bases; unmatched junction bases: 6. This CDR3 contains 13 residues. DNA for the CDR3: TGCAGCGCCGAACAGGGGGACAACACTGAAGCTTTCTTT. This encodes CSAEQGDNTEAFF.

This chain's CDR3 is CAISEGGLGADTQYF. In DNA form, the CDR3 reads TGTGCCATCAGTGAGGGTGGGCTGGGCGCAGATACGCAGTATTTT. The chain has TRBV10-3 and TRBJ2-3; D remains unclear. The CDR3 has 15 amino acids. Germline V gene lookup returns CDR1 ENHRY and CDR2 SYGVKD. V was trimmed by 2 bases and J by 4 bases, leaving 13 bases between them.

The gene calls are TRBV28 and TRBJ2-7; the match to TRBD1 covers 12 bases. The V segment lost 5 bases and the J segment 5 bases; nucleotides outside the gene matches: 10. Germline V gives CDR1 MDHEN, CDR2 SYDVKM. The CDR3 has 16 amino acids. CDR3 region: CASSPPGGQGANEQYF. The CDR3 region has the DNA TGTGCCAGCAGTCCGCCCGGGGGACAGGGGGCGAACGAGCAGTACTTC.

The V gene is TRBV18, the J gene TRBJ2-3, with D hard to call. The V end lost 5 bases, the J end lost 2 bases, and 14 bases lay between the germline ends. Per germline, CDR1 KGHSH and CDR2 LQKENI. CDR3 length: 15 amino acids. The CDR3 DNA follows: TGTGCCAGCTCATTTGTTCAGGAAAACACAGATACGCAGTATTTT. Its protein is CASSFVQENTDTQYF.